Each of the 20 T cell receptor beta chains below was sequenced from the same sample in a study of cytomegalovirus exposure and HLA in healthy donors. Primers for the PCR totalled 60 Vbeta and 13 Jbeta. The assay was immunoSEQ multiplex PCR, and TCRdb's table has in-frame clones only and misses some. The sample includes fewer than 150,000 clones. Sequences were obtained from PBMCs. Receptor source: a man aged 40-49 years in good health and CMV-seronegative.

The gene calls are TRBV4-3 and TRBJ2-5; D is unresolved. There are 13 residues in the CDR3. V lost 1 base, J lost 4 bases, and 7 bases lay in between. Germline assignment: CDR1 LGHNA and CDR2 YSLEER. The chain's CDR3 is CASSQVTGETQYF. DNA of the CDR3: TGCGCCAGCAGCCAAGTTACGGGAGAGACCCAGTACTTC.

The chain recombines TRBV4-1 with TRBJ1-5, with a possible D match to TRBD1 (5 bases). The ends were cut back, 0 bases at V and 0 bases at J, with 12 bases in the middle. The CDR3 contains 17 residues. The germline V gene has CDR1 MGHRA and CDR2 YSYEKL. The CDR3: CASSQERRGVSNQPQHF. The CDR3 DNA reads as TGCGCCAGCAGCCAAGAACGGAGGGGAGTTAGCAATCAGCCCCAGCATTTT.

The J gene is TRBJ2-7, the V gene TRBV5-1; D might be TRBD1 (7 bases). Trimming left V 5 bases short and J 2 bases short, with 14 bases between. Germline loops: CDR1 SGHRS, CDR2 YFSETQ. This CDR3 comprises 14 residues. This chain's CDR3 is CASRRDSGPYEQYF. As DNA, the CDR3 is TGCGCCAGCAGACGGGACAGCGGGCCCTACGAGCAGTACTTC.

The chain is built from TRBV2 and TRBJ2-3; tentative D call: TRBD2 (6 bases). CDR1 and CDR2 from the germline V gene are SNHLY and FYNNEI. V lost 6 bases and J lost 0, with 16 bases in between. The CDR3 is 16 residues long. The DNA of the CDR3 is TGTGCCAGCAGACGCATAGCGGCTACTAGCACAGATACGCAGTATTTT. Protein sequence: CASRRIAATSTDTQYF.

The rearrangement uses TRBV7-3 and TRBJ2-2; D perhaps matches TRBD1 (7 bases). CDR1 is SGHTA and CDR2 is FQGTGA in the germline V gene. V lost 5 bases and J lost 7, with 17 bases in between. The CDR3 extends over 15 amino acids. The chain's CDR3 is CASSLLQGGGGELFF. The CDR3 DNA is TGTGCCAGCAGCCTACTTCAGGGGGGCGGCGGGGAGCTGTTTTTT.

CDR3 in DNA: TGCGCCAGCAGCTTGGCCAGGGGGTCCCCTAATTCACCCCTCCACTTT. This codes for CASSLARGSPNSPLHF. The chain links TRBV5-1 to TRBJ1-6; the match to TRBD1 covers 7 bases. CDR3 size: 16 residues. J lost 6 bases, V lost 0 bases, and 6 bases had no gene match. From germline, CDR1 is SGHRS and CDR2 YFSETQ.

The chain links TRBV6-5 to TRBJ2-7, with 13 bases identical to TRBD2. Trimming cost V 4 bases and J 3 bases; bases outside gene matches: 6. The V gene's germline CDR1 is MNHEY and CDR2 SVGAGI. The CDR3 totals 16 residues. DNA for the CDR3: TGTGCCAGCAGTTCCGGACTAGCGGGGGCCATCTACGAGCAGTACTTC. Its protein is CASSSGLAGAIYEQYF.

This chain connects TRBV9 to TRBJ1-1, with D hard to call. The germline V gene encodes CDR1 SGDLS and CDR2 YYNGEE. With 7 bases removed from V and 3 bases from J, the gap between germline ends came to 13 bases. This CDR3 comprises 13 residues. The CDR3 loop reads CASGRRRDTEAFF. The CDR3 nucleotides are TGTGCCAGCGGACGCCGGAGGGACACTGAAGCTTTCTTT.

This chain joins TRBV27 and TRBJ1-2; a weak D match, TRBD1 (6 bases). V gave up 6 bases and J gave up 2 bases, with 10 bases separating them. Germline assignment: CDR1 MNHEY and CDR2 SMNVEV (reference sequence). The CDR3 is 13 amino acids. DNA for the CDR3: TGTGCCAGCAGCTTCGACAGGAACTATGGCTACACCTTC. The encoded protein is CASSFDRNYGYTF.

The rearrangement joins TRBV11-2 to TRBJ2-7; D may be TRBD1 (5 bases). CDR1 and CDR2 (germline): SGHAT, FQNNGV. Trimming removed 5 bases at V and 6 bases at J, with 14 bases between. The CDR3 sequence is 13 residues long. The CDR3 sequence is CASSPGRASEQYF. The CDR3 region has the DNA TGTGCCAGCAGCCCAGGCAGGGCTAGCGAGCAGTACTTC.

The rearrangement joins TRBV5-1 to TRBJ2-3; D is possibly TRBD1 (5 bases). From germline, CDR1 is SGHRS and CDR2 YFSETQ. The CDR3 length is 16 residues. V was clipped by 2 bases and J by 0 bases, with 13 bases between them. Here the CDR3 DNA reads TGCGCCAGCAGCTTTGGTACAAGGACAAGCACAGATACGCAGTATTTT. Encoded protein: CASSFGTRTSTDTQYF.

The rearrangement links TRBV5-4 to TRBJ1-2; TRBD1 aligns across 8 bases. CDR1 SGHNT and CDR2 YYREEE come from the germline V gene (reference sequence). V lost 4 bases and J lost 5; bases outside the gene matches: 10. The CDR3 is 15 residues long. CDR3 region: CASSRNGQGVYGYTF. CDR3 sequence (DNA): TGTGCCAGCAGCCGCAACGGACAGGGCGTTTATGGCTACACCTTC.

The chain uses TRBV7-6 and TRBJ2-5, with 8 bases identical to TRBD2. The J call is in doubt because the DNA end fits TRBJ2-7 better. The CDR3 covers 14 residues. Germline V CDR1 and CDR2: SGHVS, FNYEAQ. CDR3 sequence: CASSPRAGGYEQYF. CDR3 nucleotide sequence: TGTGCCAGCAGCCCCAGGGCGGGGGGCTACGAGCAGTACTTC.

The chain joins TRBV23-1 to TRBJ1-4; the D is unclear. TRBV23-1 is an ORF for which the function is uncertain. V was cut by 0 bases and J by 2 bases, with 10 bases left in between. The CDR3 runs to 16 residues. The CDR3 nucleotides are TGCGCCAGCAGTCAATCGGAGCGGAGGACTAATGAAAAACTGTTTTTT. It is translated as CASSQSERRTNEKLFF.

The chain has TRBV19 and TRBJ1-2; 7 bases agree with TRBD1. V dropped 1 base and J dropped 8; count of bases not matched to a gene: 4. This CDR3 is built from 13 residues. CDR1 and CDR2 from the germline V gene are LNHDA and SQIVND (reference sequence). CDR3 bases: TGTGCCAGTAGTATAGTCGGGACAGACGGCTACACCTTC. Translated, it gives CASSIVGTDGYTF.

The chain uses TRBV5-1 and TRBJ1-2; possibly TRBD1 for D (5 bases). Germline assignment: CDR1 SGHRS and CDR2 YFSETQ. This CDR3 comprises 13 residues. Between the trimmed V and J ends, which lost 7 bases and 3 bases, there was a span of 13 bases. In DNA form, the CDR3 reads TGCGCCAGCGGCCCGGTGACAGACTATGGCTACACCTTC. Translating gives CASGPVTDYGYTF.

J is TRBJ2-3 and V is TRBV19, with D tentatively TRBD2 (6 bases). The ends were cut back, 8 bases at V and 3 bases at J, with 18 bases in the middle. The germline gives CDR1 LNHDA, CDR2 SQIVND (reference sequence). The CDR3 covers 15 residues. The CDR3 spells CASRAGGPGTDTQYF. CDR3 nucleotides: TGTGCCAGTCGGGCCGGGGGACCCGGGACAGATACGCAGTATTTT.

The V call is TRBV29-1, the J call TRBJ2-7; D gene ambiguous. The CDR3 covers 14 residues. Trimming took 0 bases from V and 3 from J, leaving 12 bases between them. Germline V gives CDR1 SQVTM, CDR2 ANQGSEA. Here the CDR3 DNA reads TGCAGCGTTGAAGATACGAGGCTGAGCTACGAGCAGTACTTC. Translated: CSVEDTRLSYEQYF.

V and J are TRBV4-1 and TRBJ2-1; 8 bases are a match to TRBD2. Germline V CDR1 and CDR2: MGHRA, YSYEKL. V gave up 1 base and J gave up 0 bases; unmatched junction bases: 8. This CDR3 spans 18 amino acids. The CDR3 coding sequence is TGCGCCAGCAGCCAAGTCGTGTTTGCGGGGGGCTCCTACAATGAGCAGTTCTTC. This translates into CASSQVVFAGGSYNEQFF.

V gene TRBV11-1 combines with J gene TRBJ2-7; TRBD1 might be the D (6 bases). Germline V gene lookup returns CDR1 SGHAT and CDR2 FQDESV (reference sequence). Trimming stripped 6 bases from V and 1 base from J, with 10 bases between. CDR3 length: 13 amino acids. CDR3 DNA: TGTGCCAGCAGGCAGACAGGATCCTACGAGCAGTACTTC. It codes for CASRQTGSYEQYF.